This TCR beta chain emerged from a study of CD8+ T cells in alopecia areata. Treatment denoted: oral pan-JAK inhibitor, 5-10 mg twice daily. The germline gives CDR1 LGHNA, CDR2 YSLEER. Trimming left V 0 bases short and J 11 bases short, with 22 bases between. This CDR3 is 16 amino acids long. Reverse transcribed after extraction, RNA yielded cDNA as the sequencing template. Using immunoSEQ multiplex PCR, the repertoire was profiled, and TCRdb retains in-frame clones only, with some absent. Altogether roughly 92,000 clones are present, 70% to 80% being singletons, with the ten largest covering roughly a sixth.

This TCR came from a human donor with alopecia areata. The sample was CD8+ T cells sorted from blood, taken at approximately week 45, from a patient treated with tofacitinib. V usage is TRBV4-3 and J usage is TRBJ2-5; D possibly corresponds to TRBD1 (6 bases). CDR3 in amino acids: CASSQDRGSSSGEQYF. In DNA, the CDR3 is TGCGCCAGCAGCCAAGACCGCGGATCCTCCTCAGGGGAGCAGTACTTC.